There are many counts of the clone carrying this T cell receptor (beta chain). This sample is drawn from a study of regulatory T cells in long-lasting Graves disease. Time point reported: newly diagnosed GD, antithyroid drugs for less than 3 months. With RNA extracted from PBMCs as input, the TCR library was made. Construction of TCR beta libraries relied on iRepertoire HTBI primers and on Arm-PCR targeting CDR3 regions. TCRdb called the multiplex PCR reads again in MiXCR, with one record for every CDR3 protein. There are some 340,000 distinct CDR3 sequences in the sample; 10% to 15% occur only once, and approximately 17% lies in the top ten. V lost 5 bases and J lost 10, with 12 bases in between. CDR3 length: 12 amino acids. The sample was also reused in another study, on T cells in Graves' hyperthyroidism and ophthalmopathy.

The clonotype originates from a woman between 18 and 29 years old with Graves disease. Source: peripheral blood mononuclear cells (PBMCs), taken at new diagnosis, from a patient treated with antithyroid drugs. The chain carries TRBV12-3 or TRBV12-4 and TRBJ1-5; tentative D call: TRBD1 (5 bases). The CDR3, as DNA: TGTGCCAGCAGTAGCGCCGGGACCCCCCAGCATTTT. Protein product: CASSSAGTPQHF.